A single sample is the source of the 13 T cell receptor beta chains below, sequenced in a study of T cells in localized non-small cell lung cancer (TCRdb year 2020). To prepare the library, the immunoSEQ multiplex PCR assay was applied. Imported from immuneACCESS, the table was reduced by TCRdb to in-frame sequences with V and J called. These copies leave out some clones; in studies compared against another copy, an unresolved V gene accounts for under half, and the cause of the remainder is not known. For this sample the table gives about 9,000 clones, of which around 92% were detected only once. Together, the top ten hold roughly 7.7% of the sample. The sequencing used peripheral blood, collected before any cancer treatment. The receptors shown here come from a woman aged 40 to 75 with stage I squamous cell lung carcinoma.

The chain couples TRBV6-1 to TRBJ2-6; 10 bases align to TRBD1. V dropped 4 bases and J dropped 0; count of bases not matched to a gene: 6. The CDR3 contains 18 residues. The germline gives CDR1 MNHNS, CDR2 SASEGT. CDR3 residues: CASSVTGGWISGANVLTF. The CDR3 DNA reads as TGTGCCAGCAGTGTGACAGGGGGCTGGATCTCTGGGGCCAACGTCCTGACTTTC.

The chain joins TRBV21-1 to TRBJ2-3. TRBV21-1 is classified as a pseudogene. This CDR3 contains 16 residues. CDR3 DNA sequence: TGTGCCAGCGTACAACAACCGGGACCTCACACAGATACGCAGTATTTT. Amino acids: CASVQQPGPHTDTQYF.

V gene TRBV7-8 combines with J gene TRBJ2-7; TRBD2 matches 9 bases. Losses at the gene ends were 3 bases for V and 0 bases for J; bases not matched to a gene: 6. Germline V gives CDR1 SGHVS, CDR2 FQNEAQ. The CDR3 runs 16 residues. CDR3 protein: CASSLASGAGSYEQYF. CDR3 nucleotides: TGTGCCAGCAGCTTGGCTAGCGGGGCCGGCTCCTACGAGCAGTACTTC. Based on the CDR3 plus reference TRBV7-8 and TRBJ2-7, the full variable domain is GAGVSQSPRYKVAKRGQDVALRCDPISGHVSLFWYQQALGQGPEFLTYFQNEAQLDKSGLPSDRFFAERPEGSVSTLKIQRTQQEDSAVYLCASSLASGAGSYEQYFGPGTRLTVT.

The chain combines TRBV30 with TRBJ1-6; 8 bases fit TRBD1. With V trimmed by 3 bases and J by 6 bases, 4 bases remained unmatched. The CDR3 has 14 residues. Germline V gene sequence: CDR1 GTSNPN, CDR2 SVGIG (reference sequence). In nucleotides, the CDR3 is TGTGCCTGGAGCTATACAGGGGGTAATTCACCCCTCCACTTT. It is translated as CAWSYTGGNSPLHF.

In nucleotides, the CDR3 is TGTGCCGGGCGTAGTTTGGCAGGAGCTTTTGGGGACTATGGCTACACCTTC. Translating it yields CAGRSLAGAFGDYGYTF. The V gene is TRBV19, the J gene TRBJ1-2; D not certain. This CDR3 has 17 residues. V lost 11 bases, J lost 3 bases, and 28 bases lay in between. Germline CDR1 is LNHDA and CDR2 is SQIVND (reference sequence).

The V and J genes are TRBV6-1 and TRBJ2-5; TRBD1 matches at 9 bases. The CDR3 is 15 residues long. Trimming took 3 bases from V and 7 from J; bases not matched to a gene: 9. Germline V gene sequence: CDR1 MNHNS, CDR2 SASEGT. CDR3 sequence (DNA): TGTGCCAGCAGTGAGGACAGGGGCTATTTTGGGACCCAGTACTTC. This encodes CASSEDRGYFGTQYF.

The CDR3, as DNA: TGTGCCAGCGCCGCCAGGGGGCCTGACAACACTGAAGCTTTCTTT. Translated, it gives CASAARGPDNTEAFF. V gene TRBV6-6 combines with J gene TRBJ1-1; the match to TRBD1 covers 8 bases. The junction had 10 bases not matched to a gene; V was cut back by 8 bases and J by 2 bases. The CDR3 is 15 amino acids. Per germline, CDR1 MNHNY and CDR2 SVGAGI (reference sequence).

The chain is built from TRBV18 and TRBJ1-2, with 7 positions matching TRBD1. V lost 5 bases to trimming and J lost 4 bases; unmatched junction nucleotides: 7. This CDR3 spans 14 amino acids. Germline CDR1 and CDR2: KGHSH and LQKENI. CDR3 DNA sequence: TGTGCCAGCTCATCTTCAGGGGGAAGCTATGGCTACACCTTC. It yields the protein CASSSSGGSYGYTF.

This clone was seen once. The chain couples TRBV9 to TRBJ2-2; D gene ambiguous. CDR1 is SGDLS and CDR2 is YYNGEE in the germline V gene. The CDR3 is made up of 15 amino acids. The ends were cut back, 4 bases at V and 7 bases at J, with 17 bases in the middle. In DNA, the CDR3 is TGTGCCAGCAGCCTTGGACCGGCCGGTGGCGGGGAGCTGTTTTTT. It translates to CASSLGPAGGGELFF.

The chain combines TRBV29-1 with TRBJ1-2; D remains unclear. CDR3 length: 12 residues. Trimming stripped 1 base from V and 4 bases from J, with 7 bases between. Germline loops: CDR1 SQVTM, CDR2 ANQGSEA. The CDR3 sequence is CSVEGPTYGYTF. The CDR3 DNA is TGCAGCGTTGAAGGCCCCACCTATGGCTACACCTTC.

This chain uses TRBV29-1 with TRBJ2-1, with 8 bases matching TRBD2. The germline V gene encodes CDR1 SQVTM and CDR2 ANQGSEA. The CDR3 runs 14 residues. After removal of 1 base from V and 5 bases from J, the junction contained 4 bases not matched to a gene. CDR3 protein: CSVEVTSADNEQFF. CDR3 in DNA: TGCAGCGTTGAAGTGACTAGCGCCGACAATGAGCAGTTCTTC.

In nucleotides, the CDR3 is TGTGCCACCTACTTTGAGCGGGGTTACACAGATACGCAGTATTTT. This translates into CATYFERGYTDTQYF. The rearrangement joins TRBV6-6 to TRBJ2-3; 7 positions match TRBD2. CDR1 and CDR2 (germline): MNHNY, SVGAGI (reference sequence). This CDR3 is built from 15 residues. Trimming removed 10 bases from V and 2 bases from J; junction bases left unmatched: 12.

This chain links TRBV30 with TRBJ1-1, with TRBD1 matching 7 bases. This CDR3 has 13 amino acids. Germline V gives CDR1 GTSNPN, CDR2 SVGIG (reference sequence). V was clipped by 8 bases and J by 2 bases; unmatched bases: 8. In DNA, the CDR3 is TGTGCCCGCTCGACAGGGACTAACACTGAAGCTTTCTTT. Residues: CARSTGTNTEAFF.